These T cell receptor beta chains were read from a single sample in a study of regulatory T cells in long-lasting Graves disease. TCRdb processed the multiplex PCR reads anew with MiXCR; each CDR3 protein has one entry. The table includes 400,000 to 550,000 distinct CDR3 sequences, approximately 16% detected once. The same sample was also studied in work on T cells in Graves' hyperthyroidism and ophthalmopathy.

Sequencing used peripheral blood mononuclear cells (PBMCs), obtained at new diagnosis, from a patient treated with antithyroid drugs. The receptors shown here come from a woman aged 18-35 years with Graves disease. CDR3s include the opening cysteine and the closing phenylalanine or tryptophan. Fields, in order: clone size, J gene, D gene, V gene, CDR3 protein, CDR3 DNA. A D gene is named only where the DNA matches it firmly. Clone sizes are given selectively: once, few, many, or a class where the clone is expanded.

>many|TRBJ2-3|TRBD2|TRBV27
CASSSLAGGGTDTQYF
TGTGCCAGCAGTTCTCTAGCGGGAGGGGGCACAGATACGCAGTATTTT
>NA|TRBJ2-2|TRBD2|TRBV4-1
CASSQVASGIHGELFF
TGCGCCAGCAGCCAAGTCGCAAGCGGGATTCACGGGGAGCTGTTTTTT
>few|TRBJ2-7|TRBD1|TRBV7-2
CASSSYLGTATYEQYF
TGTGCCAGCAGCTCATATTTGGGGACAGCAACCTACGAGCAGTACTTC
>NA|TRBJ1-2|TRBD1|TRBV6-5
CASSYSTGNWNYGYTF
TGTGCCAGCAGTTACTCGACAGGGAACTGGAACTATGGCTACACCTTC
>many|TRBJ2-7|TRBD1|TRBV5-1
CASSLAGRGFAYEQYF
TGCGCCAGCAGCTTGGCGGGCAGGGGGTTTGCCTACGAGCAGTACTTC
>many|TRBJ1-5|TRBD1|TRBV2
CASSWGQGVNQPQHF
TGTGCCAGCAGTTGGGGACAGGGCGTCAATCAGCCCCAGCATTTT
>NA|TRBJ1-6|NA|TRBV6-5
CVSSYGTHRFPPNSPLHF
TGTGTCAGCAGTTACGGGACCCATCGATTTCCACCGAATTCACCCCTCCACTTT
>few|TRBJ2-1|NA|TRBV3-1
CASSPIPTGDEQFF
TGTGCCAGCAGCCCTATACCGACAGGAGATGAGCAGTTCTTC
>many|TRBJ2-7|NA|TRBV6-2/TRBV6-3
CASSYSQGNHEQYF
TGTGCCAGCAGTTACTCCCAGGGAAATCACGAGCAGTACTTC
>few|TRBJ1-1|TRBD1|TRBV5-5
CASSLAGGLTEAFF
TGTGCCAGCAGCTTGGCAGGGGGCCTCACTGAAGCTTTCTTT
>many|TRBJ2-2|NA|TRBV11-2
CASSPIQGNTGELFF
TGTGCCAGCAGCCCCATTCAGGGGAACACCGGGGAGCTGTTTTTT
>NA|TRBJ2-1|TRBD2|TRBV14
CASSQDWGRAEQFF
TGTGCCAGCAGCCAAGATTGGGGGAGGGCCGAGCAGTTCTTC